Here is one T cell receptor (beta chain) with its context. Its antigen is undetermined. The V gene lost 4 bases and the J gene lost 15 bases, with 14 bases spanning the gap. The germline CDR1 and CDR2 sequences are SGHDT and YYEEEE. This CDR3 has 11 residues. An amount of RNA that ranged from about 0.45 to 1 ug was reverse transcribed with random hexamers. An immunoSEQ multiplex PCR generated amplified TCR beta CDR3 products spanning 54 Vbeta and 13 Jbeta. MiXCR was run by TCRdb on the immunoSEQ multiplex PCR reads, yielding one entry per CDR3 protein. The table lists some 170,000 distinct CDR3 sequences, 94% of them singletons. The sample is drawn from a study of CD8 T cells in Susac syndrome. Overall study results and limits: TCR sequencing and HLA analysis covered a relatively small number of individuals.

The patients serving as multiple sclerosis controls were treatment-naive. They had stable or active relapsing-remitting disease and fulfilled revised McDonald criteria. In contrast to the negatively isolated CD8+ and CD4+ T cells, TEMRA cells were FACS-enriched. The receptor was isolated from a human donor with multiple sclerosis. The genes are TRBV5-6 and TRBJ2-1, with D unresolved. Sequenced: CD4+ T cells from PBMCs. The chain's CDR3 is CASSILARTFF. CDR3 coding DNA: TGTGCCAGCAGCATATTGGCTAGGACGTTCTTC.